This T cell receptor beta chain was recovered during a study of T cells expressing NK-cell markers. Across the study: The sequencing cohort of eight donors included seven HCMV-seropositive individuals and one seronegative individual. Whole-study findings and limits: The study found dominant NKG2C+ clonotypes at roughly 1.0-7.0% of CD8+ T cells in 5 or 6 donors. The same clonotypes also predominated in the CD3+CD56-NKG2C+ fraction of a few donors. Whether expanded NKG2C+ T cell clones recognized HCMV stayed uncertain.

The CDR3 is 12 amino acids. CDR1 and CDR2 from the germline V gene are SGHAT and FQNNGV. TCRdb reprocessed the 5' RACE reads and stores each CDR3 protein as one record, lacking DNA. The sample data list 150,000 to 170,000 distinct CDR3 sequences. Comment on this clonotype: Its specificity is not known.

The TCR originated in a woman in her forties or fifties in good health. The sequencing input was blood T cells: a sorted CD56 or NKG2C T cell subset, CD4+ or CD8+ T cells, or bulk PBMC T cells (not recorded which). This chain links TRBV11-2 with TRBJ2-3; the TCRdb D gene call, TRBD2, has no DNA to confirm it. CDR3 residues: CASSPSGDTQYF.